The table lists the clone carrying this TCR beta chain with a count of one. Antigen: not known. The sample belongs to a study of T cell responses to AZD1222 COVID-19 vaccine. Looking at the study overall: Second-dose schedules of about 4 or about 12 weeks were combined.

The data were produced by immunoSEQ multiplex PCR, yet TCRdb's version contains in-frame clones alone and is incomplete. The profile shows approximately 92,000 clones, about 90% of them singletons. Study results and caveats: Samples come after the peak T cell response, not at day 14. White British donors predominated, females outnumbered males, and clonal diversity was possibly underestimated.

Trimming pared 0 bases from V and 8 bases from J, leaving 11 bases between. This CDR3 has 13 residues. Germline values: CDR1 SGHDT, CDR2 YYEEEE. V and J are TRBV5-6 and TRBJ1-2; TRBD1 is a possible D gene (5 bases). Sequencing used peripheral blood, obtained on day 0 of AZD1222 vaccination. The source of this sequence is an adult in good health. The CDR3 here is CASSLGRGGGYTF. In DNA, the CDR3 is TGTGCCAGCAGCTTGGGGAGGGGCGGGGGCTACACCTTC.